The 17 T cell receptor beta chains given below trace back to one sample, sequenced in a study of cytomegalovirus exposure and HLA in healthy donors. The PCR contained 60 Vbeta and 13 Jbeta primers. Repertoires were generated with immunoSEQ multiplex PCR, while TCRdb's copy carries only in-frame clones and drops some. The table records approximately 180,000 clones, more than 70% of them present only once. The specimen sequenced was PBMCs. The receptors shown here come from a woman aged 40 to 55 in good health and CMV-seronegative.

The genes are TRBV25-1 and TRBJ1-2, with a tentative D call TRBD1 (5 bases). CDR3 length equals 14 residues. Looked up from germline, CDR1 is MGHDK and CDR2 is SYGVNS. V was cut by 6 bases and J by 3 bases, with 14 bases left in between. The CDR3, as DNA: TGTGCCAGCAGGCCGGGGGGGAGCCACTATGGCTACACCTTC. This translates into CASRPGGSHYGYTF.

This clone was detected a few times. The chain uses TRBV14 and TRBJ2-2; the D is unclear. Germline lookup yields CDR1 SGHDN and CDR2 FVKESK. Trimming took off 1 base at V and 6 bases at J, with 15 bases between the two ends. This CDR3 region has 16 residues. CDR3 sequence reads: CASSQAPPWAPGELFF. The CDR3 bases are TGTGCCAGCAGCCAAGCTCCTCCGTGGGCCCCCGGGGAGCTGTTTTTT.

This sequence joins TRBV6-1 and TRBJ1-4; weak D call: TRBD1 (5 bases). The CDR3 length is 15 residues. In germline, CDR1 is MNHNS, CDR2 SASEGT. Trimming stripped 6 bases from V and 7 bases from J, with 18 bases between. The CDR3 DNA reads TGTGCCAGCAGCGACCGATGGGGGGGAGGTGAAAAACTGTTTTTT. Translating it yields CASSDRWGGGEKLFF.

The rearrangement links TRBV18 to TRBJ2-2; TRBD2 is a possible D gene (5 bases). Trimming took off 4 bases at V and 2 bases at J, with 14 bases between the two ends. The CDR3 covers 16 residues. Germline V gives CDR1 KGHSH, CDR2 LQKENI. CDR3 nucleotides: TGTGCCAGCTCACTGGACTCTAGCCGAAACACCGGGGAGCTGTTTTTT. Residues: CASSLDSSRNTGELFF.

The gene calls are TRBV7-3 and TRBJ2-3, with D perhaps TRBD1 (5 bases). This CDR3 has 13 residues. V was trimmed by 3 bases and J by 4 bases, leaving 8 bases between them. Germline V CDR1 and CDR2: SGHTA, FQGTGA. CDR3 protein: CASSFLGPDTQYF. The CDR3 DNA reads TGTGCCAGCAGCTTCCTGGGGCCAGATACGCAGTATTTT.

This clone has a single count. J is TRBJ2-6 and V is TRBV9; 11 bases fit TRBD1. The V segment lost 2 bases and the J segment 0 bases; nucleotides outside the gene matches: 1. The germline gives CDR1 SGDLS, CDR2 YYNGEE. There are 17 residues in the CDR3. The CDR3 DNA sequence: TGTGCCAGCAGCGTCGGGACAGGGGGCTCTGGGGCCAACGTCCTGACTTTC. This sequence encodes CASSVGTGGSGANVLTF.

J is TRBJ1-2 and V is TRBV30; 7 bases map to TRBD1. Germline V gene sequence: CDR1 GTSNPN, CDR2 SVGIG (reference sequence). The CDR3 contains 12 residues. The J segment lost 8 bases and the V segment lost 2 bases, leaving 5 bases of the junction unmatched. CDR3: CAWSPQGEGYTF. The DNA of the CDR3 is TGTGCCTGGAGTCCCCAGGGGGAGGGCTACACCTTC.

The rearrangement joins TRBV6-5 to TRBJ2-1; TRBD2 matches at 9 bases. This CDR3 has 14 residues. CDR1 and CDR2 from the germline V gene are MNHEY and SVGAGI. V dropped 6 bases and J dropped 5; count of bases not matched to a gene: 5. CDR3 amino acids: CASSSAGGHNEQFF. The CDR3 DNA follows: TGTGCCAGCAGCAGCGCGGGAGGGCACAATGAGCAGTTCTTC.

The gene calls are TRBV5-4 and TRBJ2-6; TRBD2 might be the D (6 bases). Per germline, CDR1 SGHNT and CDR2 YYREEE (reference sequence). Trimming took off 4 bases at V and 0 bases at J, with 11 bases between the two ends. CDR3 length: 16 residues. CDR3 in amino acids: CASSAGLISGANVLTF. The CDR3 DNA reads TGTGCCAGCAGCGCGGGACTGATCTCTGGGGCCAACGTCCTGACTTTC.

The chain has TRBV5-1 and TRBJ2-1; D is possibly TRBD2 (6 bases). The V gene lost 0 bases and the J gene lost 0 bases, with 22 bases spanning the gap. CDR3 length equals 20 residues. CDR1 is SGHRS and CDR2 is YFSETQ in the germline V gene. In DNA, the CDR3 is TGCGCCAGCAGCTTGGAAGGGCGGGACCTCGCCCGGAGCTCCTACAATGAGCAGTTCTTC. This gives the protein CASSLEGRDLARSSYNEQFF.

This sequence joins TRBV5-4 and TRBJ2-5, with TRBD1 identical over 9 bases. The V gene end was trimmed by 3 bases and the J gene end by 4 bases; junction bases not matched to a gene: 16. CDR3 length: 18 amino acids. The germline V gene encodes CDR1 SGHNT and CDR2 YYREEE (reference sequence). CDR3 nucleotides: TGTGCCAGCAGCTATTTGATTTCGACAGGGGGGGGTTTAGAGACCCAGTACTTC. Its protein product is CASSYLISTGGGLETQYF.

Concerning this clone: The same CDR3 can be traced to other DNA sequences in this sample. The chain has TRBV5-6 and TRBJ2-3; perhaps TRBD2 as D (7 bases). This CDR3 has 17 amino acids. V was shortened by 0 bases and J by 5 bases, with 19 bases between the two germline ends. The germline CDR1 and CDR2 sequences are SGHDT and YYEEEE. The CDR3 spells CASSLAITRRGGDTQYF. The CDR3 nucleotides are TGTGCCAGCAGCTTGGCCATCACCAGAAGGGGGGGAGATACGCAGTATTTT.

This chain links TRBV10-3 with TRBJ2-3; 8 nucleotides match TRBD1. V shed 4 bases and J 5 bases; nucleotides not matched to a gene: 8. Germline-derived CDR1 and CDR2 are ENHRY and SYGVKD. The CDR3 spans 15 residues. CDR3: CAISADRGPRDTQYF. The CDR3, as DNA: TGTGCCATCAGTGCAGACAGGGGTCCGCGAGATACGCAGTATTTT.

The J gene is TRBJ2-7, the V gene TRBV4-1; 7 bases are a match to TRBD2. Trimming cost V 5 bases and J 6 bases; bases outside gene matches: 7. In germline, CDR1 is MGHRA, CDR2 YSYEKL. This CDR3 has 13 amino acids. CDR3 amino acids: CASSGGGGGEQYF. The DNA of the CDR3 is TGCGCCAGCAGCGGGGGTGGGGGGGGCGAGCAGTACTTC.

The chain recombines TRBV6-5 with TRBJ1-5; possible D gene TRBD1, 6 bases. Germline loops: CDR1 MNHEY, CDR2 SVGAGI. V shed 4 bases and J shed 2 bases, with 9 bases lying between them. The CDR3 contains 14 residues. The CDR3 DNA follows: TGTGCCAGCAGTTTACAGGGAGGCAATCAGCCCCAGCATTTT. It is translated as CASSLQGGNQPQHF.

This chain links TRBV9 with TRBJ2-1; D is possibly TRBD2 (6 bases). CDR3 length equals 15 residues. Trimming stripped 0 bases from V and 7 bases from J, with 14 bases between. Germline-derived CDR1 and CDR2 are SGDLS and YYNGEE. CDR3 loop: CASSVGTMVGNEQFF. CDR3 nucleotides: TGTGCCAGCAGCGTAGGGACTATGGTCGGGAATGAGCAGTTCTTC.

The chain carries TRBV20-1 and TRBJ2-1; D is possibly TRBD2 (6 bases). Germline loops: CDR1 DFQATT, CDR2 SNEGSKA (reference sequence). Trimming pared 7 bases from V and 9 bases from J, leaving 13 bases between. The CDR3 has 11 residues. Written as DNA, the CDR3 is TGCAGTGTGGCTAGCGAAGGTGAGCAGTTCTTC. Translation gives CSVASEGEQFF.